This T cell receptor beta chain was sequenced in a study of OX40 agonist ivuxolimab in advanced cancers. Findings and limits, study-wide: Certain nonresponding patients likewise had low normalized T-cell clonal expansion. At 0.1 to 3.0 mg/kg and by week 6, CD4+ and CD8+ T cells in the blood had expanded clonally. Specificity for antigen went undetermined in the expanded peripheral T cells.

The CDR3 has 17 amino acids. Germline lookup yields CDR1 LNHDA and CDR2 SQIVND (reference sequence). Losses at the gene ends were 1 base for V and 7 bases for J; bases not matched to a gene: 10. The data were produced by immunoSEQ multiplex PCR, yet TCRdb's version contains in-frame clones alone and is incomplete. The sample has about 40,000 clones, 85% seen once. Regarding this clone: Its antigen is not known.

The sequencing used CD4+ or CD8+ T cells sorted from blood, collected in a trial of the OX40 agonist ivuxolimab. J is TRBJ2-1 and V is TRBV19, with TRBD2 matching 10 bases. The sequence came from an adult with an advanced solid tumor such as melanoma, head and neck, liver or kidney cancer. In DNA, the CDR3 is TGTGCCAGTAGTATAGGCAGCGGGGGGGTGATTTGGAATGAGCAGTTCTTC. It yields the protein CASSIGSGGVIWNEQFF.